The TCR beta chain described here comes from a study of radiotherapy plus CTLA-4 blockade in lung cancer. Across the whole study: Objective responses were recorded in about 18% of patients, with disease control recorded in around 30%.

Profiled with immunoSEQ multiplex PCR; TCRdb holds only in-frame clones, not every one. The sample lists 75,000 or so clones, approximately 80% occurring once. Germline CDR1 reads SNHLY; CDR2 reads FYNNEI. V was pared by 7 bases and J by 1 base, with 15 bases between. This CDR3 has 15 residues. The source was peripheral blood, collected from a patient treated with radiotherapy plus ipilimumab. This rearrangement joins TRBV2 to TRBJ2-3; D could derive from TRBD1 or TRBD2 (5 bases each). The sequence derives from a human donor with non-small cell lung cancer who had a complete response to radiotherapy plus ipilimumab. This CDR3 is CASTFGGWGTDTQYF. CDR3 coding DNA: TGTGCCAGCACTTTTGGGGGATGGGGCACAGATACGCAGTATTTT.